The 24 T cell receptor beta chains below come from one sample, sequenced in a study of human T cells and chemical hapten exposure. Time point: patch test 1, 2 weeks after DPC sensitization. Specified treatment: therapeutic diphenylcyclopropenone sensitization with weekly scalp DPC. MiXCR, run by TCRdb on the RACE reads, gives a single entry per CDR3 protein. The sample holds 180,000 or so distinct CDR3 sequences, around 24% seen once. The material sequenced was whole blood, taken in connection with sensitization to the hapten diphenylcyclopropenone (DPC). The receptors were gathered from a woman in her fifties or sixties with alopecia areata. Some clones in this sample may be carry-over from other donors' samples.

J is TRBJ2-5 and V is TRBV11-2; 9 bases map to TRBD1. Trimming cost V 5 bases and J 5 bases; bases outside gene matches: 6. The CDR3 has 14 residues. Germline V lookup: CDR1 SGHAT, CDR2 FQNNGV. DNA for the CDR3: TGTGCCAGCAGCATGGACAGGGGATCCGAGACCCAGTACTTC. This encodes CASSMDRGSETQYF.

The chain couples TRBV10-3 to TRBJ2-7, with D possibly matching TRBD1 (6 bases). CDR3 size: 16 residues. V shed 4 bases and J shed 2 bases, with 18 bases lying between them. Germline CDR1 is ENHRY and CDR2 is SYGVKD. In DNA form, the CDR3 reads TGTGCCATCAGTGGCCGCGCCGGGACACCCCCCTACGAGCAGTACTTC. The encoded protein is CAISGRAGTPPYEQYF.

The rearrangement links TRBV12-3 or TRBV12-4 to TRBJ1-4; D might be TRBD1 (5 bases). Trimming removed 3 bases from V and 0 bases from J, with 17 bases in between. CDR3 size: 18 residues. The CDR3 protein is CASSFQGPLHATNEKLFF. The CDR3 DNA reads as TGTGCCAGCAGTTTCCAGGGACCGCTGCATGCAACTAATGAAAAACTGTTTTTT.

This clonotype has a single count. CDR3 in DNA: TGTGCCAGCAGTTACTCGACTAGCGGGAGGCTTGCAGATACGCAGTATTTT. It is translated as CASSYSTSGRLADTQYF. V and J are TRBV6-5 and TRBJ2-3; 13 bases fit TRBD2. CDR1 and CDR2 from the germline V gene are MNHEY and SVGAGI. There are 17 residues in the CDR3. V dropped 0 bases and J dropped 4; count of bases not matched to a gene: 4.

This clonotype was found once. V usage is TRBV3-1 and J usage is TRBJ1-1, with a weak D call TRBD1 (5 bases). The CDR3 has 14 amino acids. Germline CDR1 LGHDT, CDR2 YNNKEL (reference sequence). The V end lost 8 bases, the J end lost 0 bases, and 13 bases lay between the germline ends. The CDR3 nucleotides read TGTGCCAGCGGCATCTGGGGGATGAACACTGAAGCTTTCTTT. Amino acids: CASGIWGMNTEAFF. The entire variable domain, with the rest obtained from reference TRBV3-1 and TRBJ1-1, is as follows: DTAVSQTPKYLVTQMGNDKSIKCEQNLGHDTMYWYKQDSKKFLKIMFSYNNKELIINETVPNRFSPKSPDKAHLNLHINSLELGDSAVYFCASGIWGMNTEAFFGQGTRLTVV.

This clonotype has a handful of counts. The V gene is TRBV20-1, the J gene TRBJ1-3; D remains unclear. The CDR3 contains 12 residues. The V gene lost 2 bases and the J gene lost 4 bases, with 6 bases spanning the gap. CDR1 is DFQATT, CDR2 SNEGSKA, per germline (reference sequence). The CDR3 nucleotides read TGCAGTGCTAGATCCCCGGGAAACACCATATATTTT. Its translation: CSARSPGNTIYF.

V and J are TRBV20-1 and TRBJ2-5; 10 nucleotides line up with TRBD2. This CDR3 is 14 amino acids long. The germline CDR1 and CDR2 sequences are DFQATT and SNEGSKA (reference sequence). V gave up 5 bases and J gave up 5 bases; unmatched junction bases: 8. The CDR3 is CSAGAASGSETQYF. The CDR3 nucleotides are TGCAGTGCTGGTGCGGCTAGCGGGAGTGAGACCCAGTACTTC.

The CDR3 here is CSVVVGSTDTQYF. CDR3 bases: TGCAGCGTTGTAGTAGGGTCCACAGATACGCAGTATTTT. The chain couples TRBV29-1 to TRBJ2-3; D call uncertain. V lost 4 bases and J lost 2, with 10 bases in between. CDR1 is SQVTM, CDR2 ANQGSEA, per germline. The CDR3 is 13 amino acids.

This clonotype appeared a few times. DNA of the CDR3: TGTGCCAGCAGCTTCCCTCAGGGAGGATATAATTCACCCCTCCACTTT. This codes for CASSFPQGGYNSPLHF. The V gene is TRBV11-3, the J gene TRBJ1-6; tentative D call: TRBD1 (5 bases). This CDR3 has 16 amino acids. CDR1 is SGHNT and CDR2 is YENEEA in the germline V gene. V was pared by 3 bases and J by 4 bases, with 13 bases between.

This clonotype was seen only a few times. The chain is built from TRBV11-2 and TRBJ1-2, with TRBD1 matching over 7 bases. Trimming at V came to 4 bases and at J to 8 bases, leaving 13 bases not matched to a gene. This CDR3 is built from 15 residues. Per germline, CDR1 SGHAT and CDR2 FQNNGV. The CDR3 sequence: CASSSSGQPIRGYTF. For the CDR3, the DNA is TGTGCCAGCAGCTCTTCGGGACAGCCCATAAGGGGCTACACCTTC.

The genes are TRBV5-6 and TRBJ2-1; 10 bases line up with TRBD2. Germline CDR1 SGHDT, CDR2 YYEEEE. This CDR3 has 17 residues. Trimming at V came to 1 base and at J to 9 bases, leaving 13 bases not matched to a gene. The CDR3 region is CASSLSVLAGVATEQFF. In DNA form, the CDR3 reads TGTGCCAGCAGCTTGAGTGTCCTAGCGGGAGTTGCGACTGAGCAGTTCTTC.

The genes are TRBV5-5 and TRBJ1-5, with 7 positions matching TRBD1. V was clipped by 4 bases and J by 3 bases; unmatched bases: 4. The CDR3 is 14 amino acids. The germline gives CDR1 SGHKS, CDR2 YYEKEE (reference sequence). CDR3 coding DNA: TGTGCCAGCAGCATCGGACAGGACAATCAGCCCCAGCATTTT. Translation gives CASSIGQDNQPQHF.

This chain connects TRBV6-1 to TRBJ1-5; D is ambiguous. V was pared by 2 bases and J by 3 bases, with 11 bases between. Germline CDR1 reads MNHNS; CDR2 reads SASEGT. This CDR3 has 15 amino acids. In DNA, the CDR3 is TGTGCCAGCAGTGAACAGGCATTGGTCAATCAGCCCCAGCATTTT. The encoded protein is CASSEQALVNQPQHF.

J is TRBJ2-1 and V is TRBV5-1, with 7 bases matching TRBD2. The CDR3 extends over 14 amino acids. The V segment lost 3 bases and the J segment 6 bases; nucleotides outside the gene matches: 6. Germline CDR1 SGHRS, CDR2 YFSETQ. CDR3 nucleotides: TGCGCCAGCAGCTCAGGACTAGGCCCCAATGAGCAGTTCTTC. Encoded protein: CASSSGLGPNEQFF.

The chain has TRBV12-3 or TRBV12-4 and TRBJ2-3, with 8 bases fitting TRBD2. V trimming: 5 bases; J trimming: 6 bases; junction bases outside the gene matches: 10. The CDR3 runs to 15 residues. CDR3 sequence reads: CASSRTSRKGDTQYF. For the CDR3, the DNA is TGTGCCAGCAGTCGGACTAGCAGGAAGGGCGATACGCAGTATTTT.

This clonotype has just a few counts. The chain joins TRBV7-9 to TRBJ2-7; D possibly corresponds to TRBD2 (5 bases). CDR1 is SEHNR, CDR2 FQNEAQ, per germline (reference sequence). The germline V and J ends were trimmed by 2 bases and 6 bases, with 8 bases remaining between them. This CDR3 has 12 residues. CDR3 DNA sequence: TGTGCCAGCAGCTTAAGAGGGATCGAGCAGTACTTC. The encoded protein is CASSLRGIEQYF.

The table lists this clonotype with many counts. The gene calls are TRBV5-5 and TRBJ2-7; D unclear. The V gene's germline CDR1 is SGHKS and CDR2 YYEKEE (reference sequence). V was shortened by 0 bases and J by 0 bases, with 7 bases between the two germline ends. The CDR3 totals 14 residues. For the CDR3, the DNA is TGTGCCAGCAGCTTGGTTTTATCCTCCTACGAGCAGTACTTC. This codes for CASSLVLSSYEQYF.

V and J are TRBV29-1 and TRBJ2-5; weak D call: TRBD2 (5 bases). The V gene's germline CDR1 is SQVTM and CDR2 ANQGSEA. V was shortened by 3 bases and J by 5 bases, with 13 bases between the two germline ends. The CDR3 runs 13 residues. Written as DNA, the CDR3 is TGCAGCGTTGACCACGGGATCGGTGAGACCCAGTACTTC. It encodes CSVDHGIGETQYF.

The CDR3: CASTTLAGKETQYF. The DNA for the CDR3 is TGTGCCAGCACCACTCTAGCGGGGAAAGAGACCCAGTACTTC. The V gene is TRBV28, the J gene TRBJ2-5, with 9 bases that match TRBD2. V lost 7 bases and J lost 3; bases outside the gene matches: 6. The germline CDR1 and CDR2 sequences are MDHEN and SYDVKM. The length of the CDR3 is 14 residues.

CDR3 in DNA: TGCGCCAGCAGCTTGGGGCCGGGAAACTCCTACAATGAGCAGTTCTTC. Translating gives CASSLGPGNSYNEQFF. The chain joins TRBV5-1 to TRBJ2-1; D possibly corresponds to TRBD2 (5 bases). Germline assignment: CDR1 SGHRS and CDR2 YFSETQ. The CDR3 runs to 16 residues. Trimming cost V 0 bases and J 0 bases, with 10 bases left between them. Variable domain in full (rest from reference TRBV5-1 and TRBJ2-1): KAGVTQTPRYLIKTRGQQVTLSCSPISGHRSVSWYQQTPGQGLQFLFEYFSETQRNKGNFPGRFSGRQFSNSRSEMNVSTLELGDSALYLCASSLGPGNSYNEQFFGPGTRLTVL.

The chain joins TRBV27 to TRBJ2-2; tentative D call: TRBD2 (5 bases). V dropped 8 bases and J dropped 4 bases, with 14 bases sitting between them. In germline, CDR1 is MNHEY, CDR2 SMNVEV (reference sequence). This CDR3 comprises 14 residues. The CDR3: CASHHRGSTGELFF. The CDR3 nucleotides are TGTGCCAGCCATCATCGGGGAAGCACCGGGGAGCTGTTTTTT.

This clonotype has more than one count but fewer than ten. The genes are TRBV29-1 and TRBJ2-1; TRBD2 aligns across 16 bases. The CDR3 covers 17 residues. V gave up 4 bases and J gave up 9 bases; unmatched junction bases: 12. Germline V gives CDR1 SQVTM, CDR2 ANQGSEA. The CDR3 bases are TGCAGCGTTGCGGGAATAGGGACTAGCGGGAGGGCAAGTGAGCAGTTCTTC. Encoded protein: CSVAGIGTSGRASEQFF.

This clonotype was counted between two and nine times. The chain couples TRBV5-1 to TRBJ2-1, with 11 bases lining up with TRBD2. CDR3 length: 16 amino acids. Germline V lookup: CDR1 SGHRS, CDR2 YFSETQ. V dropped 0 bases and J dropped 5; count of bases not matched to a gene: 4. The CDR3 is CASSLAVAGGHNEQFF. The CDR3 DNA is TGCGCCAGCAGCTTGGCCGTAGCGGGAGGGCACAATGAGCAGTTCTTC.

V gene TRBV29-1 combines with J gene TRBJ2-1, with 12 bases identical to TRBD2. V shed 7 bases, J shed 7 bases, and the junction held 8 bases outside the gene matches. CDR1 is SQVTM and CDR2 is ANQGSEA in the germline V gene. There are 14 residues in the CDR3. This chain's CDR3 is CSGTLAGGWNEQFF. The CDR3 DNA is TGCAGCGGTACACTAGCGGGAGGTTGGAATGAGCAGTTCTTC.